The 15 T cell receptor beta chains presented below share a single source sample, sequenced in a study of blood T cell repertoires in COVID-19. Sequenced by immunoSEQ multiplex PCR; TCRdb stores in-frame clones only, minus some. This table holds just under 350,000 clones, 88% found once. The specimen was peripheral blood. Source of these receptors: a woman in her 70s with COVID-19, enrolled during active disease.

The chain employs TRBV29-1 and TRBJ2-3, with 11 nucleotides matching TRBD1. The germline V gene has CDR1 SQVTM and CDR2 ANQGSEA. After removal of 6 bases from V and 0 bases from J, the junction contained 11 bases not matched to a gene. The CDR3 length is 17 residues. CDR3 DNA sequence: TGCAGCGTCGCGGGACAGGGGGTTGAAGGTAGCACAGATACGCAGTATTTT. It yields the protein CSVAGQGVEGSTDTQYF.

Written as DNA, the CDR3 is TGTGCCAGCAGCCCCACCCCAGGGGGAATTGAAGCTTTCTTT. As protein: CASSPTPGGIEAFF. The genes are TRBV9 and TRBJ1-1; 7 bases agree with TRBD1. Germline V gene lookup returns CDR1 SGDLS and CDR2 YYNGEE. CDR3 size: 14 residues. V shed 4 bases, J shed 7 bases, and the junction held 10 bases outside the gene matches.

The CDR3 sequence: CASSLKGVGDTQYF. The DNA for the CDR3 is TGTGCCAGCAGCCTCAAGGGGGTAGGAGATACGCAGTATTTT. The chain joins TRBV7-9 to TRBJ2-3; D is possibly TRBD1 (6 bases). CDR1 SEHNR and CDR2 FQNEAQ come from the germline V gene (reference sequence). The germline V and J ends were trimmed by 5 bases and 5 bases, with 14 bases remaining between them. The CDR3 runs to 14 residues.

The DNA of the CDR3 is TGTGCCAGCGGGGGGACTAGATTCTACGAGCAGTACTTC. Translation: CASGGTRFYEQYF. V and J are TRBV25-1 and TRBJ2-7; 8 positions agree with TRBD2. CDR1 and CDR2 (germline): MGHDK, SYGVNS. CDR3 length: 13 residues. The V segment lost 8 bases and the J segment 3 bases; nucleotides outside the gene matches: 6.

The J gene is TRBJ2-1, the V gene TRBV27; D is possibly TRBD2 (5 bases). This CDR3 has 14 amino acids. Looked up from germline, CDR1 is MNHEY and CDR2 is SMNVEV (reference sequence). V was clipped by 0 bases and J by 2 bases, with 5 bases between them. The CDR3: CASSLSGTYNEQFF. As DNA, the CDR3 is TGTGCCAGCAGTTTATCCGGGACCTACAATGAGCAGTTCTTC.

The V call is TRBV23-1, the J call TRBJ2-5, with 10 bases lining up with TRBD2. TRBV23-1 falls under the ORF class, with uncertain function. This CDR3 has 17 residues. The ends lost 7 bases at V and 3 bases at J; junction bases unmatched: 14. CDR3: CASKRFLGTSEEETQYF. CDR3 nucleotides: TGCGCCAGCAAACGTTTCCTCGGGACTAGCGAGGAAGAGACCCAGTACTTC.

This clone was recorded a few times. The chain links TRBV28 to TRBJ1-2, with D possibly TRBD1 on 5 matching bases. The CDR3 sequence is 13 residues long. The V end was cut by 6 bases, the J end by 4 bases, with 12 bases between. The germline gives CDR1 MDHEN, CDR2 SYDVKM. CDR3 region: CASRRGRVYGYTF. The DNA of the CDR3 is TGTGCCAGCAGGCGGGGGAGGGTCTATGGCTACACCTTC.

This clone has only one observation. V usage is TRBV28 and J usage is TRBJ2-7; maybe TRBD1 (6 bases). The V end lost 0 bases, the J end lost 1 base, and 7 bases lay between the germline ends. This CDR3 is 14 amino acids long. Looked up from germline, CDR1 is MDHEN and CDR2 is SYDVKM. The CDR3, as DNA: TGTGCCAGCAGTTTATGGGACAGATCCTACGAGCAGTACTTC. It codes for CASSLWDRSYEQYF.

The chain uses TRBV27 and TRBJ1-2, with 9 bases identical to TRBD1. V shed 5 bases and J 8 bases; nucleotides not matched to a gene: 9. Germline V gives CDR1 MNHEY, CDR2 SMNVEV (reference sequence). The CDR3 loop spans 14 amino acids. This chain's CDR3 is CASSRDRVRQGYTF. CDR3 sequence (DNA): TGTGCCAGCAGTCGGGACAGGGTACGACAAGGCTACACCTTC.

This chain joins TRBV19 and TRBJ1-5, with TRBD1 identical over 12 bases. After removal of 6 bases from V and 1 base from J, the junction contained 4 bases not matched to a gene. The V gene's germline CDR1 is LNHDA and CDR2 SQIVND (reference sequence). The CDR3 runs to 16 residues. In DNA, the CDR3 is TGTGCCAGTAGGCCGGGACAGGGGGCGAGCAATCAGCCCCAGCATTTT. This translates into CASRPGQGASNQPQHF. Together with reference TRBV19 and TRBJ1-5, the CDR3 gives the full variable domain: DGGITQSPKYLFRKEGQNVTLSCEQNLNHDAMYWYRQDPGQGLRLIYYSQIVNDFQKGDIAEGYSVSREKKESFPLTVTSAQKNPTAFYLCASRPGQGASNQPQHFGDGTRLSIL.

The V call is TRBV2, the J call TRBJ1-4; maybe TRBD1 (5 bases). Germline V gene lookup returns CDR1 SNHLY and CDR2 FYNNEI. V was cut by 6 bases and J by 2 bases, with 13 bases left in between. There are 15 residues in the CDR3. For the CDR3, the DNA is TGTGCCAGCAGAGGGGCAGTTCACACTAATGAAAAACTGTTTTTT. Translating gives CASRGAVHTNEKLFF.

The J gene is TRBJ2-7, the V gene TRBV7-2; 8 nucleotides line up with TRBD2. Per the germline V gene, CDR1 is SGHTA and CDR2 is FQGNSA. With V trimmed by 4 bases and J by 2 bases, 7 bases remained unmatched. The CDR3 sequence is 15 residues long. In DNA, the CDR3 is TGTGCCAGCAGCTCCCCCTCGCGGGGGGCCTACGAGCAGTACTTC. This encodes CASSSPSRGAYEQYF.

This chain connects TRBV27 to TRBJ1-6; D is unresolved. Trimming shortened V by 8 bases and J by 7 bases, and 15 bases separated the two germline ends. The CDR3 totals 14 residues. Looked up from germline, CDR1 is MNHEY and CDR2 is SMNVEV (reference sequence). The CDR3 nucleotides read TGTGCCAGCCTTGCCCGACGGGAAAATTCACCCCTCCACTTT. Translating gives CASLARRENSPLHF.

Note on this clone: Additional DNA sequences in this sample encode the identical CDR3. This chain links TRBV9 with TRBJ1-3, with D unclear. Germline CDR1 is SGDLS and CDR2 is YYNGEE. The V end was cut by 2 bases, the J end by 0 bases, with 6 bases between. The CDR3 sequence is 14 residues long. CDR3 in amino acids: CASSVGSSGNTIYF. CDR3 DNA: TGTGCCAGCAGCGTGGGGAGCTCTGGAAACACCATATATTTT.

The chain joins TRBV24-1 to TRBJ1-2; 7 positions agree with TRBD1. The CDR3 covers 14 residues. Trimming removed 0 bases from V and 6 bases from J; junction bases left unmatched: 3. Germline V CDR1 and CDR2: KGHDR, SFDVKD. DNA of the CDR3: TGTGCCACCAGTGATTTGTGGGACAGCCATGGCTACACCTTC. Translation: CATSDLWDSHGYTF.